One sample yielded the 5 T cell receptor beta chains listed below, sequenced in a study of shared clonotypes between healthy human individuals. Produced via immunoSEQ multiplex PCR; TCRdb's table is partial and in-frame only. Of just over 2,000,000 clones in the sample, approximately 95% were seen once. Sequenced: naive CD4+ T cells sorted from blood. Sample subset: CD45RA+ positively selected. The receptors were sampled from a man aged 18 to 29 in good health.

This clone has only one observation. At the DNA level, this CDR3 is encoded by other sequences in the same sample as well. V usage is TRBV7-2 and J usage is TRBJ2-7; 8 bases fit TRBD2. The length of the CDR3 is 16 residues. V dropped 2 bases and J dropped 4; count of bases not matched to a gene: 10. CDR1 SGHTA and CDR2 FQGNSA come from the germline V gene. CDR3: CASSLSGLAGPYEQYF. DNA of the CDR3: TGTGCCAGCAGCTTATCAGGTCTAGCGGGCCCTTACGAGCAGTACTTC.

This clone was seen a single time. The CDR3 bases are TGTGCCTGGAGCGGCTCCAAAGTGGCGGGGGAGCGATATGGGCAGTTCTTC. This encodes CAWSGSKVAGERYGQFF. V is TRBV30 and J is TRBJ2-1; TRBD2 aligns across 7 bases. The CDR3 contains 17 residues. The V and J ends lost 3 bases and 12 bases, in that order; junction bases with no gene match: 23. Germline loops: CDR1 GTSNPN, CDR2 SVGIG (reference sequence).

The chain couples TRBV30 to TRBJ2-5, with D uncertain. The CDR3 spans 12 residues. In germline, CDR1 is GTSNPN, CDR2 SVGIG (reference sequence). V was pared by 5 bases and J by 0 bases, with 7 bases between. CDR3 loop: CAWDTYQETQYF. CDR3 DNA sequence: TGTGCCTGGGACACTTACCAAGAGACCCAGTACTTC.

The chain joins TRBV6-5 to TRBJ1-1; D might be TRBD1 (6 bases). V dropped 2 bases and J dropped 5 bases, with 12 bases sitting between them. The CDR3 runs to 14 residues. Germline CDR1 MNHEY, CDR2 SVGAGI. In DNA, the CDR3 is TGTGCCAGCAGTTACCGGGGAGGGGGGACTGAAGCTTTCTTT. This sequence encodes CASSYRGGGTEAFF.

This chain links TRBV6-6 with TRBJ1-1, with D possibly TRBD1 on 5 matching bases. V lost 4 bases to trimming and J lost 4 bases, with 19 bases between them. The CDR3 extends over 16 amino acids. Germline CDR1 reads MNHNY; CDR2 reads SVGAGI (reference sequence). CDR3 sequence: CASSSPLSGFGTEAFF. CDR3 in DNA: TGTGCCAGCAGTTCCCCCCTGTCAGGGTTTGGCACTGAAGCTTTCTTT.